Below, 13 T cell receptor beta chains from the same sample are listed, as sequenced in a study of blood T cell repertoires in COVID-19. The protocol was immunoSEQ multiplex PCR, while the TCRdb copy is restricted to in-frame clones and leaves out a portion. The sample includes more than 35,000 clones, 80% to 90% of them seen just once. Material for sequencing was peripheral blood. These receptors originate from a man between 65 and 80 years old with acute or convalescent COVID-19.

The chain couples TRBV27 to TRBJ1-5; D not certain. Between the trimmed V and J ends, which lost 5 bases and 3 bases, there was a span of 17 bases. The germline V gene encodes CDR1 MNHEY and CDR2 SMNVEV (reference sequence). The CDR3 is 16 residues long. In DNA form, the CDR3 reads TGTGCCAGCAGTCCAGCAGCGGCCTTGGACAATCAGCCCCAGCATTTT. This gives the protein CASSPAAALDNQPQHF.

This chain uses TRBV18 with TRBJ2-1, with 10 bases identical to TRBD1. The V segment lost 6 bases and the J segment 6 bases; nucleotides outside the gene matches: 8. The length of the CDR3 is 15 residues. Looked up from germline, CDR1 is KGHSH and CDR2 is LQKENI. CDR3 residues: CASSQGTGAFNEQFF. The CDR3 region has the DNA TGTGCCAGCTCCCAAGGGACAGGGGCATTCAATGAGCAGTTCTTC.

This clone was found a few times. V and J are TRBV5-1 and TRBJ2-3; a weak D match, TRBD1 (6 bases). Germline V CDR1 and CDR2: SGHRS, YFSETQ. The V end was cut by 0 bases, the J end by 10 bases, with 18 bases between. This CDR3 is built from 15 residues. This CDR3 reads CASSLGRYAPGAQYF. CDR3 DNA: TGCGCCAGCAGCTTGGGGCGGTACGCCCCAGGGGCGCAGTATTTT.

The rearrangement links TRBV4-3 to TRBJ1-6; a possible D gene is TRBD1 (6 bases). Trimming took off 4 bases at V and 5 bases at J, with 12 bases between the two ends. CDR3 length: 15 amino acids. Looked up from germline, CDR1 is LGHNA and CDR2 is YSLEER. CDR3 nucleotides: TGCGCCAGCAGCCGACAGCGACAGGATAATTCACCCCTCCACTTT. This sequence encodes CASSRQRQDNSPLHF.

There are a few counts of this clone. The CDR3 bases are TGTGCCAGTATACAGGCTAACTATGGCTACACCTTC. It encodes CASIQANYGYTF. This chain connects TRBV28 to TRBJ1-2; perhaps TRBD1 as D (5 bases). The V end lost 9 bases, the J end lost 0 bases, and 8 bases lay between the germline ends. The germline gives CDR1 MDHEN, CDR2 SYDVKM. This CDR3 is built from 12 residues.

The chain is built from TRBV3-1 (or the pseudogene TRBV3-2) and TRBJ2-7, with no clear D. CDR1 and CDR2 (germline): LGHDT, YNNKEL (reference sequence). This CDR3 has 13 amino acids. Trimming stripped 0 bases from V and 6 bases from J, with 9 bases between. CDR3 bases: TGTGCCAGCAGCCAAGATCTTAAGCGCGAGCAGTACTTC. Amino acid sequence: CASSQDLKREQYF.

This chain connects TRBV5-1 to TRBJ2-5, with 10 bases identical to TRBD2. CDR1 is SGHRS and CDR2 is YFSETQ in the germline V gene. The CDR3 has 18 amino acids. V shed 0 bases, J shed 5 bases, and the junction held 13 bases outside the gene matches. CDR3 in amino acids: CASSLDRLAGSLWETQYF. CDR3 sequence (DNA): TGCGCCAGCAGCTTGGATAGACTAGCGGGCAGTCTATGGGAGACCCAGTACTTC.

The J gene is TRBJ2-5, the V gene TRBV9, with 16 positions matching TRBD2. The junction had 5 bases not matched to a gene; V was cut back by 4 bases and J by 5 bases. The CDR3 runs to 16 residues. Germline V gene lookup returns CDR1 SGDLS and CDR2 YYNGEE. The CDR3 loop is CASSLGTSGRAETQYF. CDR3 sequence (DNA): TGTGCCAGCAGCCTGGGGACTAGCGGGAGGGCGGAGACCCAGTACTTC.

The chain combines TRBV11-2 with TRBJ1-6; tentative D call: TRBD1 (6 bases). From germline, CDR1 is SGHAT and CDR2 FQNNGV. The germline V and J ends were trimmed by 1 base and 0 bases, with 10 bases remaining between them. The CDR3 is 17 amino acids. CDR3 residues: CASSLAGGGSYNSPLHF. The CDR3 nucleotides are TGTGCCAGCAGCTTAGCGGGAGGGGGCTCCTATAATTCACCCCTCCACTTT.

This clone appeared once. The V and J genes are TRBV5-5 and TRBJ1-2; TRBD1 matches at 11 bases. This CDR3 region has 14 residues. The germline CDR1 and CDR2 sequences are SGHKS and YYEKEE (reference sequence). V was pared by 4 bases and J by 3 bases, with 2 bases of the junction left unmatched. CDR3 nucleotides: TGTGCCAGCAGCAGGGGACAGGGGGACTATGGCTACACCTTC. The encoded protein is CASSRGQGDYGYTF.

The chain recombines TRBV7-3 with TRBJ2-3; 8 nucleotides align to TRBD1. This CDR3 is 15 amino acids long. From germline, CDR1 is SGHTA and CDR2 FQGTGA. V lost 2 bases, J lost 1 base, and 2 bases stayed unmatched. The CDR3 sequence is CASSLRQGRTDTQYF. The CDR3 DNA sequence: TGTGCCAGCAGCTTACGACAGGGGCGCACAGATACGCAGTATTTT.

CDR3 residues: CASSFPLTGELFF. CDR3 DNA sequence: TGTGCCAGCAGTTTTCCCCTTACCGGGGAGCTGTTTTTT. The V call is TRBV12-3 or TRBV12-4, the J call TRBJ2-2; D is uncertain. This CDR3 has 13 residues. V lost 3 bases to trimming and J lost 5 bases, with 7 bases between them.

This chain connects TRBV14 to TRBJ2-5; D is perhaps TRBD2 (6 bases). V was clipped by 0 bases and J by 5 bases, with 7 bases between them. This CDR3 contains 13 residues. The germline V gene encodes CDR1 SGHDN and CDR2 FVKESK. This CDR3 reads CASSQDGGETQYF. The CDR3 bases are TGTGCCAGCAGCCAAGATGGGGGGGAGACCCAGTACTTC.